The source of this T cell receptor beta chain is a study of shared clonotypes between healthy human individuals. V shed 6 bases and J shed 2 bases, with 19 bases lying between them. CDR1 MNHNY and CDR2 SVGAGI come from the germline V gene (reference sequence). The CDR3 sequence is 16 residues long. The assay ran at deep level. Original methodology: Junction-only sequences without quality scores were provided by ImmunoSEQ, so filtering was different. Some clones are missing from TCRdb's copy, which holds only in-frame ones; the method was immunoSEQ multiplex PCR. V and J calls plus clone size are reproduced from that table; the DNA served to infer D and trimming. The sample contains approximately 1.4 million clones, under 99% of which appear only once.

The chain employs TRBV6-6 and TRBJ2-5; D gene ambiguous. The origin of this receptor is a man aged 30 to 39 in good health. Material: naive CD4+ T cells sorted from blood. Subset: CD45RA+ positively selected. The CDR3 is CASRPLGEVRQETQYF. The CDR3 nucleotides read TGTGCCAGCAGACCCCTTGGCGAGGTGCGACAAGAGACCCAGTACTTC.